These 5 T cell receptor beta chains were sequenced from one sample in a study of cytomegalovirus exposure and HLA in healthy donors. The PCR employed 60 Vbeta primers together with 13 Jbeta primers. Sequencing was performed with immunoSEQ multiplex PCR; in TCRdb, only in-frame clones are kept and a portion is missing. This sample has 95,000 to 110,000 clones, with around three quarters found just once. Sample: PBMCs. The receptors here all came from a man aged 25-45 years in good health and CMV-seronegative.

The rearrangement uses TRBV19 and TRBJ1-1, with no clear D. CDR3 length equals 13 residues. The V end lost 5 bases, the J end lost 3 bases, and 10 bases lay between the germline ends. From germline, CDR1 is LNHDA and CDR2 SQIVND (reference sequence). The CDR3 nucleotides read TGTGCCAGTAGTCACACATTGGACACTGAAGCTTTCTTT. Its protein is CASSHTLDTEAFF. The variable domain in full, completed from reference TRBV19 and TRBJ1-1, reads DGGITQSPKYLFRKEGQNVTLSCEQNLNHDAMYWYRQDPGQGLRLIYYSQIVNDFQKGDIAEGYSVSREKKESFPLTVTSAQKNPTAFYLCASSHTLDTEAFFGQGTRLTVV.

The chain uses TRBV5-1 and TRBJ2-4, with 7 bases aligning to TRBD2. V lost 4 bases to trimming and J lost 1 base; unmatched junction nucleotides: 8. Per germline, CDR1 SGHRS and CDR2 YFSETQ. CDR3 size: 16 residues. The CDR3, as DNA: TGCGCCAGCAGCCTCGGGACTATATTGGCCAAAAACATTCAGTACTTC. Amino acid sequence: CASSLGTILAKNIQYF.

DNA of the CDR3: TGTGCCAGCAGCGTAGAAGGACAGGAGCTCAATGAGCAGTTCTTC. Residues: CASSVEGQELNEQFF. V is TRBV9 and J is TRBJ2-1; TRBD1 agrees at 7 bases. With V trimmed by 0 bases and J by 6 bases, 6 bases remained unmatched. Germline V gene data show CDR1 as SGDLS and CDR2 as YYNGEE. This CDR3 contains 15 residues.

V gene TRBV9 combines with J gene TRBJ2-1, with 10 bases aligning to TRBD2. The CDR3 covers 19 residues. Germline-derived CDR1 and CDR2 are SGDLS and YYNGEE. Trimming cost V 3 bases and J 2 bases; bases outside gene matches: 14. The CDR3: CASSAPREREGVAYNEQFF. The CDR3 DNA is TGTGCCAGCAGCGCGCCCCGAGAGCGGGAGGGCGTCGCCTACAATGAGCAGTTCTTC.

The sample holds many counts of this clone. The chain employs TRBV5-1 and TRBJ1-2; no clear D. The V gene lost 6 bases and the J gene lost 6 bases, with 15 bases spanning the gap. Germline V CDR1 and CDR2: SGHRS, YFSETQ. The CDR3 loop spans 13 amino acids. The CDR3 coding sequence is TGCGCCAGCAAAAGGAACAGCCAGGATGGCTACACCTTC. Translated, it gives CASKRNSQDGYTF.